This T cell receptor beta chain was captured in a study of regulatory T cells in long-lasting Graves disease. A note on this clonotype: At one end the junction does not follow the germline gene, possibly because of a read error.

Regarding time point: newly diagnosed GD, antithyroid drugs for less than 3 months. Making the TCR library involved RNA that had been extracted from PBMCs. Arm-PCR with iRepertoire HTBI primers amplified the CDR3 regions for these TCR beta libraries. MiXCR, run by TCRdb on the multiplex PCR reads, gives a single entry per CDR3 protein. Here the sample spans 500,000 or so distinct CDR3 sequences, 14% being singletons. There are 12 residues in the CDR3. The germline V gene encodes CDR1 MNHEY and CDR2 SVGEGT. The same data also went into a second study, on T cells in Graves' hyperthyroidism and ophthalmopathy.

Specimen: peripheral blood mononuclear cells (PBMCs), collected at new diagnosis, from a patient treated with antithyroid drugs. The TCR originated in a woman aged 45 to 65 with Graves disease. The chain has TRBV6-2 or TRBV6-3 and TRBJ2-5; the D is unclear. CDR3 loop: CASSYTEDVDHF. The CDR3 bases are TGTGCCAGCAGTTACACAGAGGACGTTGACCACTTC.